This entry lists 28 T cell receptor beta chains sequenced from one sample in a study of CD8 T cells in Susac syndrome. RNA amounts of 0.5 to 1 ug underwent reverse transcription with random hexamers. TCRdb reprocessed the immunoSEQ multiplex PCR reads with MiXCR, giving one entry per CDR3 protein. The sample has about 430,000 distinct CDR3 sequences; approximately 85% are singletons. Material for sequencing was CD8+ T cells from PBMCs. The receptors come from a human donor with multiple sclerosis.

CDR3 sequence (DNA): TGTGCCAGCAGCTTATACGGGGGACTCCAAGAGACCCAGTACTTC. This codes for CASSLYGGLQETQYF. The J gene is TRBJ2-5, the V gene TRBV7-2; possibly TRBD2 for D (6 bases). The CDR3 contains 15 residues. V lost 2 bases, J lost 1 base, and 11 bases lay in between. In germline, CDR1 is SGHTA, CDR2 FQGNSA.

This chain connects TRBV19 to TRBJ1-5, with D possibly matching TRBD1 (5 bases). V was pared by 3 bases and J by 11 bases, with 11 bases between. There are 12 residues in the CDR3. Germline V gene sequence: CDR1 LNHDA, CDR2 SQIVND (reference sequence). The CDR3 DNA follows: TGTGCCAGTAGTATCCCCCCGGGGGCCCAGCATTTT. Encoded protein: CASSIPPGAQHF.

The V call is TRBV27, the J call TRBJ2-6; perhaps TRBD2 as D (5 bases). The CDR3 runs 14 residues. The V gene's germline CDR1 is MNHEY and CDR2 SMNVEV (reference sequence). V lost 3 bases and J lost 3, with 6 bases in between. The CDR3 nucleotides are TGTGCCAGCAGTTTCGGGAATGGGGCCAACGTCCTGACTTTC. Translation: CASSFGNGANVLTF.

The chain is built from TRBV30 and TRBJ1-2, with D possibly matching TRBD1 (5 bases). The germline V gene encodes CDR1 GTSNPN and CDR2 SVGIG (reference sequence). The CDR3 extends over 14 amino acids. V lost 1 base and J lost 5, with 14 bases in between. The CDR3 loop reads CAWSGSGLWYGYTF. As DNA, the CDR3 is TGTGCCTGGAGTGGGTCGGGGCTTTGGTATGGCTACACCTTC.

The V call is TRBV4-1, the J call TRBJ2-7; D is unresolved. Germline V lookup: CDR1 MGHRA, CDR2 YSYEKL. The CDR3 is 14 residues long. Trimming stripped 0 bases from V and 2 bases from J, with 8 bases between. The CDR3 coding sequence is TGCGCCAGCAGCCAAGACTCAGTCACCTACGAGCAGTACTTC. Translating gives CASSQDSVTYEQYF.

This clonotype appeared once. The genes are TRBV25-1 and TRBJ1-2; 7 nucleotides match TRBD1. This CDR3 region has 16 residues. Per the germline V gene, CDR1 is MGHDK and CDR2 is SYGVNS. Trimming took 0 bases from V and 0 from J; bases not matched to a gene: 4. CDR3 bases: TGTGCCAGCAGTGAATACGGGACAGATTCTAACTATGGCTACACCTTC. It is translated as CASSEYGTDSNYGYTF.

The rearrangement links TRBV7-8 to TRBJ2-7; D may be TRBD2 (6 bases). The CDR3 is made up of 14 amino acids. The germline V gene encodes CDR1 SGHVS and CDR2 FQNEAQ. Between the trimmed V and J ends, which lost 0 bases and 9 bases, there was a span of 15 bases. CDR3 region: CASSLAAEGVLQYF. DNA of the CDR3: TGTGCCAGCAGCTTAGCGGCGGAGGGAGTTTTGCAGTACTTC.

The V and J genes are TRBV10-3 and TRBJ2-2, with D perhaps being TRBD1 or TRBD2 (5 bases each). This CDR3 region has 13 residues. Germline V gene sequence: CDR1 ENHRY, CDR2 SYGVKD. Trimming left V 6 bases short and J 7 bases short, with 12 bases between. CDR3 DNA sequence: TGTGCCATCAGACCGGGGACGGTCGGGGAGCTGTTTTTT. Translation gives CAIRPGTVGELFF.

This sequence joins TRBV20-1 and TRBJ2-5; D is undetermined. The CDR3 runs 12 residues. Germline CDR1 and CDR2: DFQATT and SNEGSKA (reference sequence). Trimming stripped 5 bases from V and 0 bases from J, with 7 bases between. As DNA, the CDR3 is TGCAGTGCTCGAAAGGACCAAGAGACCCAGTACTTC. This encodes CSARKDQETQYF.

V and J are TRBV4-1 and TRBJ2-1, with a tentative D call TRBD2 (5 bases). V was cut by 8 bases and J by 8 bases, with 25 bases left in between. CDR1 MGHRA and CDR2 YSYEKL come from the germline V gene. The CDR3 contains 16 residues. CDR3 DNA: TGCGCCAGCTCGCCGCAAGGGATAAGCGGACGCGATGAGCAGTTCTTC. Translated: CASSPQGISGRDEQFF.

This chain uses TRBV15 with TRBJ2-1; 14 nucleotides line up with TRBD2. The CDR3 is 16 amino acids. V lost 5 bases, J lost 8 bases, and 8 bases stayed unmatched. Germline CDR1 is LNHNV and CDR2 is YYDKDF (reference sequence). As DNA, the CDR3 is TGTGCCACCAGCGGAGGGACTAGCGGGAGAACGGATGAGCAGTTCTTC. Its protein product is CATSGGTSGRTDEQFF.

V is TRBV30 and J is TRBJ1-1; possibly TRBD1 for D (6 bases). From germline, CDR1 is GTSNPN and CDR2 SVGIG (reference sequence). V was trimmed by 0 bases and J by 5 bases, leaving 13 bases between them. This CDR3 comprises 14 residues. CDR3 in amino acids: CAWSVGEGVTEAFF. In DNA form, the CDR3 reads TGTGCCTGGAGTGTAGGGGAGGGGGTGACTGAAGCTTTCTTT.

The chain recombines TRBV4-1 with TRBJ1-6; D not certain. The CDR3 extends over 16 amino acids. Trimming took off 3 bases at V and 7 bases at J, with 16 bases between the two ends. Germline loops: CDR1 MGHRA, CDR2 YSYEKL. CDR3 in amino acids: CASSHSILSPNSPLHF. As DNA, the CDR3 is TGCGCCAGCAGCCACTCAATACTATCTCCCAATTCACCCCTCCACTTT.

The V and J genes are TRBV9 and TRBJ2-5, with D perhaps TRBD2 (5 bases). V was cut by 1 base and J by 2 bases, with 12 bases left in between. Germline CDR1 and CDR2: SGDLS and YYNGEE. The CDR3 covers 15 residues. The CDR3 here is CASSVSGSPQETQYF. The CDR3 DNA reads as TGTGCCAGCAGCGTATCGGGATCCCCTCAAGAGACCCAGTACTTC.

This clonotype was observed a single time. The CDR3: CASSMGGRLFF. The DNA of the CDR3 is TGTGCCAGTAGTATGGGGGGTAGATTGTTTTTT. J is TRBJ1-4 and V is TRBV19, with a possible D match to TRBD1 (5 bases). Trimming took 3 bases from V and 15 from J, leaving 11 bases between them. Germline V gene data show CDR1 as LNHDA and CDR2 as SQIVND (reference sequence). The CDR3 consists of 11 residues.

The chain links TRBV10-1 to TRBJ2-3; possibly TRBD2 for D (6 bases). This CDR3 has 15 amino acids. Germline CDR1 reads WNHNN; CDR2 reads SYGVQD (reference sequence). Trimming cost V 6 bases and J 3 bases, with 16 bases left between them. Here the CDR3 DNA reads TGCGCCAGCAGCATCCAGGGAGGAGGGACAGATACGCAGTATTTT. It specifies CASSIQGGGTDTQYF.

This chain uses TRBV6-5 with TRBJ1-1; D remains unclear. The length of the CDR3 is 17 residues. Deletions cut 0 bases from V and 5 bases from J, with 19 bases between. CDR1 and CDR2 (germline): MNHEY, SVGAGI. In DNA, the CDR3 is TGTGCCAGCAGTTACTCTGTGTCGACATCCGGGTGGACTGAAGCTTTCTTT. Translating gives CASSYSVSTSGWTEAFF.

The CDR3 DNA is TGTGCCAGCAGCTTGGGGACAGGGGGCGAGTACGAGCAGTACTTC. Its protein product is CASSLGTGGEYEQYF. The rearrangement uses TRBV5-5 and TRBJ2-7; 11 bases are a match to TRBD1. Germline trimming cut 0 bases from V and 4 bases from J; bases unmatched to any gene: 3. The CDR3 runs 15 residues. Germline CDR1 is SGHKS and CDR2 is YYEKEE (reference sequence).

The chain is built from TRBV11-2 and TRBJ2-2, with 10 bases fitting TRBD1. After removal of 5 bases from V and 5 bases from J, the junction contained 5 bases not matched to a gene. The CDR3 loop spans 15 amino acids. Germline V gene sequence: CDR1 SGHAT, CDR2 FQNNGV. The CDR3 DNA reads TGTGCCAGCAGCCCCGGACAGGGGGAAACCGGGGAGCTGTTTTTT. Translated: CASSPGQGETGELFF.

This chain connects TRBV2 to TRBJ2-5; either TRBD1 or TRBD2 may fit D (7 bases each). The length of the CDR3 is 12 residues. Germline assignment: CDR1 SNHLY and CDR2 FYNNEI. Between the trimmed V and J ends, which lost 5 bases and 13 bases, there was a span of 17 bases. CDR3 region: CASSTRDSGMYF. CDR3 DNA: TGTGCCAGCAGTACGCGGGACAGCGGGATGTACTTC.

The CDR3 loop is CASSQVFGGSTDTQYF. CDR3 in DNA: TGTGCCAGCAGCCAAGTTTTCGGCGGTAGCACAGATACGCAGTATTTT. The chain recombines TRBV3-1 with TRBJ2-3; no clear D. This CDR3 spans 16 amino acids. V dropped 1 base and J dropped 0 bases, with 11 bases sitting between them. Germline V gene lookup returns CDR1 LGHDT and CDR2 YNNKEL (reference sequence).

V usage is TRBV30 and J usage is TRBJ1-5; 10 bases fit TRBD1. CDR1 GTSNPN and CDR2 SVGIG come from the germline V gene (reference sequence). V dropped 3 bases and J dropped 7; count of bases not matched to a gene: 6. There are 14 residues in the CDR3. The CDR3 loop is CAWSLGQGIQPQHF. CDR3 coding DNA: TGTGCCTGGAGCTTGGGACAGGGGATACAGCCCCAGCATTTT.

CDR3 sequence: CASSDGGRTLYNEQFF. The CDR3 bases are TGTGCCAGCAGCGACGGCGGGAGGACTCTTTACAATGAGCAGTTCTTC. The chain links TRBV7-9 to TRBJ2-1, with 8 positions matching TRBD2. The CDR3 has 16 amino acids. The V segment lost 5 bases and the J segment 4 bases; nucleotides outside the gene matches: 10. Per germline, CDR1 SEHNR and CDR2 FQNEAQ (reference sequence).

This sequence joins TRBV12-3 or TRBV12-4 and TRBJ2-2; D is unresolved. V shed 7 bases and J shed 1 base, with 10 bases lying between them. There are 14 residues in the CDR3. This chain's CDR3 is CASTPAGNTGELFF. CDR3 DNA: TGTGCCAGCACCCCCGCAGGGAACACCGGGGAGCTGTTTTTT.

There are a few counts of this clonotype. This chain links TRBV19 with TRBJ1-1; no firm D call. The CDR3 runs 11 residues. Germline V gene lookup returns CDR1 LNHDA and CDR2 SQIVND (reference sequence). Deletions cut 7 bases from V and 1 base from J, with 4 bases between. CDR3 loop: CASTENTEAFF. The CDR3 coding sequence is TGTGCCAGTACGGAGAACACTGAAGCTTTCTTT.

This chain joins TRBV27 and TRBJ1-6; D is unclear. This CDR3 has 16 residues. Per the germline V gene, CDR1 is MNHEY and CDR2 is SMNVEV (reference sequence). Trimming left V 5 bases short and J 2 bases short, with 13 bases between. The CDR3 here is CASSPRTAAYNSPLHF. CDR3 sequence (DNA): TGTGCCAGCAGTCCCCGGACGGCGGCCTATAATTCACCCCTCCACTTT.

This clonotype occurred once. The chain links TRBV4-1 to TRBJ2-6; the D is unclear. This CDR3 spans 16 amino acids. Looked up from germline, CDR1 is MGHRA and CDR2 is YSYEKL. V was shortened by 0 bases and J by 0 bases, with 6 bases between the two germline ends. The CDR3 sequence is CASSQEMGSGANVLTF. The CDR3 DNA is TGCGCCAGCAGCCAAGAGATGGGCTCTGGGGCCAACGTCCTGACTTTC.

The chain joins TRBV10-3 to TRBJ2-3, with TRBD2 identical over 11 bases. Germline V CDR1 and CDR2: ENHRY, SYGVKD. The CDR3 length is 18 residues. The trim removed 7 bases at V and 0 bases at J, leaving 12 bases unmatched. The CDR3 region has the DNA TGTGCCATCACTGGTGGGACTAGCGGACCCGGTAGCACAGATACGCAGTATTTT. Translating it yields CAITGGTSGPGSTDTQYF.